The 9 T cell receptor beta chains reported below all come from one sample, sequenced in a study of T-cell memory formation after mild COVID-19 listed by TCRdb under 2021. To prepare the library, 5' RACE was applied. Sequencing was carried out with an Illumina NovaSeq 6000. TCRdb reprocessed the public reads (quality trimming at Q25 with fastp, clone calling with MiXCR) and kept in-frame beta chains. Every distinct CDR3 protein forms one entry, paired with its most common genes and DNA. In all, the sample holds hundreds of thousands of distinct CDR3 sequences, and 20% to 25% of those were seen once. The ten largest clones take up roughly 8.1% of the sample. The sequenced sample was PBMCs or a T cell subset sorted from them (not recorded which). Every receptor here comes from an adult woman who had mild COVID-19 (a few samples of this study predate the infection). The sample titles of this study are shuffled in the database, so cell type and time point are left out; the donor was told from shared clones.

This clonotype was detected only a few times. The V and J genes are TRBV3-1 and TRBJ2-7, with D unresolved. The CDR3 is 14 residues long. V was shortened by 0 bases and J by 0 bases, with 6 bases between the two germline ends. Per the germline V gene, CDR1 is LGHDT and CDR2 is YNNKEL (reference sequence). CDR3 sequence reads: CASSQDPSSYEQYF. The DNA of the CDR3 is TGTGCCAGCAGCCAAGACCCCAGCTCCTACGAGCAGTACTTC.

This rearrangement joins TRBV2 to TRBJ1-2; TRBD1 aligns across 8 bases. V lost 2 bases and J lost 6; bases outside the gene matches: 8. The CDR3 totals 15 residues. In germline, CDR1 is SNHLY, CDR2 FYNNEI. CDR3 protein: CASSENDLQGDGYTF. As DNA, the CDR3 is TGTGCCAGCAGTGAAAATGATTTACAGGGGGATGGCTACACCTTC.

This clonotype showed up just a few times. The V call is TRBV20-1, the J call TRBJ1-1, with TRBD1 identical over 9 bases. The V gene end was trimmed by 6 bases and the J gene end by 4 bases; junction bases not matched to a gene: 9. This CDR3 is 14 amino acids long. Per the germline V gene, CDR1 is DFQATT and CDR2 is SNEGSKA (reference sequence). CDR3 sequence (DNA): TGCAGTGCCAACAGGGGGCTAATCGGCACTGAAGCTTTCTTT. This encodes CSANRGLIGTEAFF.

The J gene is TRBJ2-2, the V gene TRBV12-3 or TRBV12-4, with 9 bases aligning to TRBD1. Trimming cost V 8 bases and J 8 bases; bases outside gene matches: 6. The CDR3 consists of 13 residues. This CDR3 is CASGTGYMGELFF. CDR3 bases: TGTGCCAGCGGGACAGGGTACATGGGGGAGCTGTTTTTT.

This clonotype turned up a few times. CDR3 sequence: CASSPIGAGWVYGYTF. The DNA for the CDR3 is TGTGCCAGCAGCCCCATCGGCGCAGGGTGGGTCTATGGCTACACCTTC. The chain uses TRBV7-9 and TRBJ1-2, with D possibly TRBD1 on 5 matching bases. Germline V gives CDR1 SEHNR, CDR2 FQNEAQ (reference sequence). The CDR3 covers 16 residues. V was cut by 5 bases and J by 4 bases, with 20 bases left in between.

CDR3 coding DNA: TGTGCCAGCAGCACAACAGCGGGAGCAGAGTACAATGAGCAGTTCTTC. Amino acid sequence: CASSTTAGAEYNEQFF. The chain recombines TRBV7-3 with TRBJ2-1; 8 bases align to TRBD2. The V and J ends lost 5 bases and 4 bases, in that order; junction bases with no gene match: 10. The germline CDR1 and CDR2 sequences are SGHTA and FQGTGA. The CDR3 is 16 residues long.

The chain couples TRBV4-1 to TRBJ2-3; no reliable D call. The V gene's germline CDR1 is MGHRA and CDR2 YSYEKL. Deletions cut 4 bases from V and 3 bases from J, with 11 bases between. This CDR3 is 14 amino acids long. This chain's CDR3 is CASSPRVRTDTQYF. DNA of the CDR3: TGCGCCAGCAGCCCTCGGGTGCGAACAGATACGCAGTATTTT.

This clonotype was seen only a few times. The chain combines TRBV7-2 with TRBJ2-7; D not resolved. The CDR3 runs to 15 residues. Germline CDR1 reads SGHTA; CDR2 reads FQGNSA. Trimming removed 5 bases from V and 1 base from J, with 15 bases in between. The CDR3 sequence is CASSHLPQSSYEQYF. For the CDR3, the DNA is TGTGCCAGCAGCCATCTACCCCAGAGTTCCTACGAGCAGTACTTC.

The rearrangement links TRBV7-8 to TRBJ2-2; 7 nucleotides align to TRBD2. From germline, CDR1 is SGHVS and CDR2 FQNEAQ. The CDR3 extends over 15 amino acids. The junction had 6 bases not matched to a gene; V was cut back by 5 bases and J by 3 bases. CDR3 loop: CASSTGGRDTGELFF. The CDR3 coding sequence is TGTGCCAGCAGCACGGGGGGAAGGGACACCGGGGAGCTGTTTTTT.